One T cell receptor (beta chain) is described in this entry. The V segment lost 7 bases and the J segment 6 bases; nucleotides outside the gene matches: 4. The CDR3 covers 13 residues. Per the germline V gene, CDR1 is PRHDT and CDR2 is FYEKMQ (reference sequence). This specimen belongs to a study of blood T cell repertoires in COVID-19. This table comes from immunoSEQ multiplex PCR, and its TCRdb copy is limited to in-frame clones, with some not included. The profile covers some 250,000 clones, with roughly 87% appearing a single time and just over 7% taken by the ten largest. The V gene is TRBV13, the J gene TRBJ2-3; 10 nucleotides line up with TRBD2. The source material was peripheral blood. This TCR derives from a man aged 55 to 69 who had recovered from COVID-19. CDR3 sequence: CASKKRGGDTQYF. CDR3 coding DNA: TGTGCCAGCAAGAAGCGGGGGGGGGATACGCAGTATTTT.